The 5 T cell receptor beta chains below all came from one sample that was sequenced in a study of blood T cell repertoires in COVID-19. Only in-frame clones appear in the TCRdb table, and some are missing; sequencing was by immunoSEQ multiplex PCR. The sample consists of 85,000 or so clones, 90% to 95% of them appearing once. The specimen sequenced was peripheral blood. Receptors originate from a human donor with active COVID-19. The donor label of this sample is uncertain.

This clone was detected only once. V and J are TRBV5-5 and TRBJ2-7; D remains unclear. Deletions cut 0 bases from V and 4 bases from J, with 11 bases between. The CDR3 has 14 residues. Germline assignment: CDR1 SGHKS and CDR2 YYEKEE (reference sequence). The CDR3 nucleotides read TGTGCCAGCAGCTTGGCAGGCCTTCAATACGAGCAGTACTTC. Amino acid sequence: CASSLAGLQYEQYF.

This chain links TRBV5-1 with TRBJ2-3; 14 bases agree with TRBD2. The CDR3 totals 16 residues. Looked up from germline, CDR1 is SGHRS and CDR2 is YFSETQ. J was trimmed by 4 bases and V by 4 bases; bases with no gene match: 5. Here the CDR3 reads CASSLSGLAGADTQYF. The CDR3 DNA reads TGCGCCAGCAGCCTCTCGGGACTAGCGGGGGCAGATACGCAGTATTTT.

This clone was observed once. The chain couples TRBV10-1 to TRBJ2-7, with a possible D match to TRBD1 (6 bases). Germline V gene data show CDR1 as WNHNN and CDR2 as SYGVQD (reference sequence). CDR3 length: 15 amino acids. Trimming stripped 0 bases from V and 3 bases from J, with 12 bases between. This chain's CDR3 is CASSESGTPGYEQYF. In DNA form, the CDR3 reads TGCGCCAGCAGTGAGTCGGGGACACCCGGCTACGAGCAGTACTTC.

V and J are TRBV7-2 and TRBJ2-5; D perhaps matches TRBD2 (7 bases). The CDR3 totals 14 residues. Germline CDR1 and CDR2: SGHTA and FQGNSA. The V end lost 5 bases, the J end lost 5 bases, and 15 bases lay between the germline ends. The CDR3 DNA reads TGTGCCAGCAGCGGGGGGGGCGGGGGCGAGACCCAGTACTTC. Residues: CASSGGGGGETQYF.

The gene calls are TRBV7-9 and TRBJ2-3; D perhaps matches TRBD1 (6 bases). The CDR3 has 12 residues. V was shortened by 5 bases and J by 9 bases, with 12 bases between the two germline ends. Per germline, CDR1 SEHNR and CDR2 FQNEAQ (reference sequence). The CDR3 spells CASSVQGETQYF. The CDR3 nucleotides read TGTGCCAGCAGCGTACAGGGCGAGACGCAGTATTTT.